The sequence of this T cell receptor (beta chain) was determined in a study of cytomegalovirus exposure and HLA in healthy donors. Study in general: Early released data comprised about 90 million unique TCRs from HLA-typed donors. Regarding the study as a whole: In a later analysis, TCR beta V- and J-gene trimming showed a link to a missense DCLRE1C variant. Links to common viral pathogens appeared, in a later analysis, for several of the most significant clusters. The sole available immune exposure information was CMV serostatus.

The CDR3 is 16 amino acids. V lost 0 bases and J 0 bases, leaving 9 bases between the germline ends. Germline V gene data show CDR1 as MNHNY and CDR2 as SVGAGI (reference sequence). For this clone: The target antigen is unknown.

Amplification used 60 Vbeta primers and 13 Jbeta primers. Only in-frame clones appear in the TCRdb table, and some are missing; sequencing was by immunoSEQ multiplex PCR. The data contain 140,000 to 150,000 clones, over 70% of them singletons. The chain uses TRBV6-6 and TRBJ2-1, with D possibly matching TRBD2 (5 bases). The sample taken for sequencing was PBMCs. The source of this sequence is a woman between 40 and 55 years old in good health and CMV-seronegative. CDR3 coding DNA: TGTGCCAGCAGTTACTCGTTAGGGAGCTCCTACAATGAGCAGTTCTTC. Amino acid sequence: CASSYSLGSSYNEQFF.